Given below is one TCR beta chain in context. The data stem from a study of blood T cell repertoires in COVID-19. On the study more broadly: COVID-19 samples, acute and convalescent, were from the United States, Italy and Spain. PBMCs, B-cell-depleted T cells, or T cells were the source of the cDNA or gDNA that made up the material.

Trimming shortened V by 8 bases and J by 1 base, and 9 bases separated the two germline ends. The germline gives CDR1 LNHDA, CDR2 SQIVND (reference sequence). The length of the CDR3 is 13 residues. In the authors' methods: Estimation of nucleated cell counts relied on the amplification of reference gene primers. Assay: immunoSEQ multiplex PCR; the TCRdb copy retains only in-frame clones and omits some. V and J calls and clone size are copied from that table; D and trimming were computed from the DNA. This repertoire shows roughly 110,000 clones, 80% to 85% found once; its top ten account for approximately 4.1%.

The rearrangement uses TRBV19 and TRBJ1-3, with D possibly TRBD1 on 6 matching bases. The sequence came from a human donor in a cohort sampled during active COVID-19. The sequenced sample was peripheral blood. Here the CDR3 reads CASQRGSGNTIYF. DNA for the CDR3: TGTGCCAGTCAAAGGGGGTCTGGAAACACCATATATTTT. Full variable domain (remainder filled in from reference TRBV19 and TRBJ1-3): DGGITQSPKYLFRKEGQNVTLSCEQNLNHDAMYWYRQDPGQGLRLIYYSQIVNDFQKGDIAEGYSVSREKKESFPLTVTSAQKNPTAFYLCASQRGSGNTIYFGEGSWLTVV.